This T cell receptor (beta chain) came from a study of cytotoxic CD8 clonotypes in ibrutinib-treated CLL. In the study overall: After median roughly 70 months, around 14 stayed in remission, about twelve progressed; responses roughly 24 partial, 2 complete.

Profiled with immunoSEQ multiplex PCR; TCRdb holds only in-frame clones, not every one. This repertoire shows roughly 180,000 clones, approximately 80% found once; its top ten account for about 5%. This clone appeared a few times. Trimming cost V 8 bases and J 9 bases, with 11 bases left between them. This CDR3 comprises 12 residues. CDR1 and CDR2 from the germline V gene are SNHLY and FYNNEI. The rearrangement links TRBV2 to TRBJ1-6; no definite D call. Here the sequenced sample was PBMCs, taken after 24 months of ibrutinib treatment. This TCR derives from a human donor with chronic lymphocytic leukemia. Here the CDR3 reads CASRADRSPLHF. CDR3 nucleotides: TGTGCCAGCCGAGCTGACCGTTCACCCCTCCACTTT.